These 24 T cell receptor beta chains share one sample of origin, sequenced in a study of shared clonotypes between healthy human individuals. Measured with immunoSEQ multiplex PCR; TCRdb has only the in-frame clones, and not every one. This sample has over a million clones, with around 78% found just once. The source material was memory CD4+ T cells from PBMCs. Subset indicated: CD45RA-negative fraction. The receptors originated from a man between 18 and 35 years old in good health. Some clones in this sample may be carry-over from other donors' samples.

CDR3 coding DNA: TGTGCCAGCAGTGCGGACAGGGTTAATGAAAAACTGTTTTTT. Amino acid sequence: CASSADRVNEKLFF. The V gene is TRBV2, the J gene TRBJ1-4; 8 bases fit TRBD1. The germline V gene encodes CDR1 SNHLY and CDR2 FYNNEI. The CDR3 is made up of 14 amino acids. V trimming: 4 bases; J trimming: 4 bases; junction bases outside the gene matches: 2.

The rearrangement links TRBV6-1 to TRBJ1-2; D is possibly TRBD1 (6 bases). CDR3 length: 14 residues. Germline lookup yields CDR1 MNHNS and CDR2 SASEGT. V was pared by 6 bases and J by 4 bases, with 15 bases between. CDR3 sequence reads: CASRKPSGAYGYTF. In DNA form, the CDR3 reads TGTGCCAGCAGGAAACCTTCAGGGGCCTATGGCTACACCTTC.

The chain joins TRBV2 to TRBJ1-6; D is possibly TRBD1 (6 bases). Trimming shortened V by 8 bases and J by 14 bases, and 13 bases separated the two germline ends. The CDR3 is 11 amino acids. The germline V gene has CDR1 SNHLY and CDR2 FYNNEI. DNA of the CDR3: TGTGCCAGCGAGAGACAGGTGTCCCTCCACTTT. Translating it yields CASERQVSLHF.

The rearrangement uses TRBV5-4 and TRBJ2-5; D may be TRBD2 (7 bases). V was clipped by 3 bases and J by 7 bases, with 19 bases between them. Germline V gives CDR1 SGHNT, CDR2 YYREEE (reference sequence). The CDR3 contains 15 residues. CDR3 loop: CASSSRQAGAGTQYF. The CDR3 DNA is TGTGCCAGCAGCTCAAGACAGGCGGGGGCTGGGACCCAGTACTTC.

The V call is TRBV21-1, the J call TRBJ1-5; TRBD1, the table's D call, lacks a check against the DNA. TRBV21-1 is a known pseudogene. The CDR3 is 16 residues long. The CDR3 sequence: CASSDGRGGGNQPQHF. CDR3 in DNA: TGTGCCAGCAGCGACGGCAGGGGTGGTGGAAATCAGCCCCAGCATTTT.

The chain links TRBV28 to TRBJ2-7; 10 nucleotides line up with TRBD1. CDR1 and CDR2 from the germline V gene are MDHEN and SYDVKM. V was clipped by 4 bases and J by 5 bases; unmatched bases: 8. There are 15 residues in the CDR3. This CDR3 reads CASSSRDRGIHEQYF. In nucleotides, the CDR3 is TGTGCCAGCAGTTCTCGGGACAGGGGTATCCACGAGCAGTACTTC. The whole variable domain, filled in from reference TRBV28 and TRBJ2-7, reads DVKVTQSSRYLVKRTGEKVFLECVQDMDHENMFWYRQDPGLGLRLIYFSYDVKMKEKGDIPEGYSVSREKKERFSLILESASTNQTSMYLCASSSRDRGIHEQYFGPGTRLTVT.

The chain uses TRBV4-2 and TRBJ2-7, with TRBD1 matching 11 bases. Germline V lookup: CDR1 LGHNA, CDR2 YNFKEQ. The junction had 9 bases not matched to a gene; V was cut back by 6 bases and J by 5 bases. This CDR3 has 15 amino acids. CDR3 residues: CASRLDRGRENEQYF. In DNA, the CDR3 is TGTGCCAGCAGACTGGACAGGGGGCGAGAGAACGAGCAGTACTTC.

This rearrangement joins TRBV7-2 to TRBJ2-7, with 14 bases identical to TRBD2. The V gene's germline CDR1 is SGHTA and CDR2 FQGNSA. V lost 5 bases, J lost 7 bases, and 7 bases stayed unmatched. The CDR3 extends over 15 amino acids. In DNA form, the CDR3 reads TGTGCCAGCAGCCCCCCGGGACTAGCGGGAGAAGAGCAGTACTTC. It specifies CASSPPGLAGEEQYF.

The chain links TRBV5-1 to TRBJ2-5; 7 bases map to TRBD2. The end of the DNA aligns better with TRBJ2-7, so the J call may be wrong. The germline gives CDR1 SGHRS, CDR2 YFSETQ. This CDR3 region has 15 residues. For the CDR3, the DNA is TGCGCCAGCAGCCCGACGGGAGGCACGTCCTACGAGCAGTACTTC. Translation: CASSPTGGTSYEQYF.

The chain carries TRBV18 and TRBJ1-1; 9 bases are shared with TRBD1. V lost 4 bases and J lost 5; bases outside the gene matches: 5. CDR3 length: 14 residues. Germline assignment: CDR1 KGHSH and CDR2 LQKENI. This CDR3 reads CASSRDRAGTEAFF. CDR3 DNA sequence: TGTGCCAGCTCACGGGACAGGGCGGGGACTGAAGCTTTCTTT.

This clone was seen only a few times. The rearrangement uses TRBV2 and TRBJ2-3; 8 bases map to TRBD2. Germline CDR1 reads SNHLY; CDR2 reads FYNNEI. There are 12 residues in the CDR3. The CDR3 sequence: CVSAGEADTQYF. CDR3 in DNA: TGTGTCTCAGCGGGAGAAGCAGATACGCAGTATTTT.

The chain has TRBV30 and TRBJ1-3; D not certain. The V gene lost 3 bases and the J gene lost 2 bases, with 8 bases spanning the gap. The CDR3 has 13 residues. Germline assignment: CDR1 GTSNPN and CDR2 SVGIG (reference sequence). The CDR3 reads CAWSLLPGNTIYF. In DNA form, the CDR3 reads TGTGCCTGGAGCCTCCTCCCTGGAAACACCATATATTTT.

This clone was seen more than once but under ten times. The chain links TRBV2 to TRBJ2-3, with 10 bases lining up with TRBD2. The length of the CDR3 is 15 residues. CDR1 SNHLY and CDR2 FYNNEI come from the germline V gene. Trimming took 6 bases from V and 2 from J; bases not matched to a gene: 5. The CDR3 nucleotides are TGTGCCAGCAGGCCCGGGACTAGCGACACAGATACGCAGTATTTT. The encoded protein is CASRPGTSDTDTQYF.

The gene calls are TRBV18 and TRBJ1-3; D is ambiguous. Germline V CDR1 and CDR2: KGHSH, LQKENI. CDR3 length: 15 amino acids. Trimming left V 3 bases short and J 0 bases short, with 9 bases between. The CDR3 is CASSPAGYSGNTIYF. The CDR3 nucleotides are TGTGCCAGCTCACCGGCCGGATACTCTGGAAACACCATATATTTT.

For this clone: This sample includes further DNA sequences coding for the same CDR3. The CDR3 loop is CASSLTETQYF. DNA for the CDR3: TGTGCCAGCAGCCTGACGGAGACCCAGTACTTC. The chain combines TRBV7-9 with TRBJ2-5; D is undetermined. The V and J ends lost 5 bases and 5 bases respectively, with 6 bases between them. The CDR3 loop spans 11 amino acids. Per the germline V gene, CDR1 is SEHNR and CDR2 is FQNEAQ (reference sequence).

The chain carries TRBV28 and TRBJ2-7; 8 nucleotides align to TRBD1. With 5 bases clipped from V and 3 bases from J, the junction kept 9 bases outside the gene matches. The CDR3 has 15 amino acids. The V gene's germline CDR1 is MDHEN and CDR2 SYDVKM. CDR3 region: CASSDLGQGYYEQYF. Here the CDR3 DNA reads TGTGCCAGCAGTGACTTAGGACAGGGATACTACGAGCAGTACTTC.

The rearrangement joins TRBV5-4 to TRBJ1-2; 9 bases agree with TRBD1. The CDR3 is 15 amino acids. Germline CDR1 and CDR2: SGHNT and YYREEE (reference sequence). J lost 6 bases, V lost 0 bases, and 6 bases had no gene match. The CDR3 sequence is CASSLGPGTGNGYTF. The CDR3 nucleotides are TGTGCCAGCAGCTTGGGACCCGGGACAGGGAATGGCTACACCTTC.

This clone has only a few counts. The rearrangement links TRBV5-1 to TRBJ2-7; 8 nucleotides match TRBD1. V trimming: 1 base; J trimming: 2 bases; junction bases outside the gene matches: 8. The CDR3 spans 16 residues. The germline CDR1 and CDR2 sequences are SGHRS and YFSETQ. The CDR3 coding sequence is TGCGCCAGCAGCTTGACCCAGGGGGCGCCCCCCTACGAGCAGTACTTC. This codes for CASSLTQGAPPYEQYF.

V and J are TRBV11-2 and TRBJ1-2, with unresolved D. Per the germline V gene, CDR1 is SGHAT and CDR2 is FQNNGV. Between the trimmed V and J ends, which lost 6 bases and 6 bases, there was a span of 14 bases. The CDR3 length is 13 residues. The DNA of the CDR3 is TGTGCCAGCAGTCTCGGCGTTGGACATGGCTACACCTTC. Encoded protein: CASSLGVGHGYTF.

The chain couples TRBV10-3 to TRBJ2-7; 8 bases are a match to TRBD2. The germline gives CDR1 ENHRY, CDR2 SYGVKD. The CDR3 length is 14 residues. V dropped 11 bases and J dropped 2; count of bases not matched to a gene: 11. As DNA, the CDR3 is TGTGCCTCGGGAGGGCGGGAGAGAACCTACGAGCAGTACTTC. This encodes CASGGRERTYEQYF.

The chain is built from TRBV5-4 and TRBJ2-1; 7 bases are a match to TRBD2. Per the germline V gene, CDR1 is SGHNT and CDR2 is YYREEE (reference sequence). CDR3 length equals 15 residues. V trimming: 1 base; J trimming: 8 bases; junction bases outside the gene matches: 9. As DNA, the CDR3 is TGTGCCAGCAGCTTGCAAGCTAGCGGTGCGCATGAGCAGTTCTTC. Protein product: CASSLQASGAHEQFF.

The CDR3 DNA reads TGCGCCAGCAGCCCAGGCGACAGCTTTCAAAGGGGGGAGCAGTACTTC. Protein: CASSPGDSFQRGEQYF. The chain uses TRBV5-1 and TRBJ2-7; tentative D call: TRBD1 (6 bases). Looked up from germline, CDR1 is SGHRS and CDR2 is YFSETQ. The germline V and J ends were trimmed by 4 bases and 7 bases, with 24 bases remaining between them. The CDR3 loop spans 16 amino acids.

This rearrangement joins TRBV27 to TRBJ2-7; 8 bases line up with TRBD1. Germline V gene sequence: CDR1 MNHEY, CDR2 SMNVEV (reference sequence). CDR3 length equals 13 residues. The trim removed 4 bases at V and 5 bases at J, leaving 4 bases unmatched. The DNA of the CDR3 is TGTGCCAGCAGTTGGGCAGGGGGCAACGAGCAGTACTTC. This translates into CASSWAGGNEQYF.

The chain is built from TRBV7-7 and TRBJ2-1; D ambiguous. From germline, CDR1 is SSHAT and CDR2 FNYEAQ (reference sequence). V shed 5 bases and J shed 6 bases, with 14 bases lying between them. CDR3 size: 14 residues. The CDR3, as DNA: TGTGCCAGCAGCCCCCTCTTAGTGGTCAATGAGCAGTTCTTC. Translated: CASSPLLVVNEQFF.